A single sample gave rise to the 15 T cell receptor beta chains below, sequenced in a study of T cells in Graves' hyperthyroidism and ophthalmopathy. What was amplified from RNA transcripts were TCR beta CDR3 regions. The study used the HTBI primer set for a first-round RT-PCR of the TCR CDR3. In TCRdb, the multiplex PCR reads were re-called with MiXCR into one record per CDR3 protein. The data show some 440,000 distinct CDR3 sequences, 15% to 18% seen once. Sequencing input: blood. Receptor source: a woman aged 18-29 years with Graves' hyperthyroidism.

This clonotype appeared a single time. One end of the junction fails to match germline, which may point to a read error. The chain combines TRBV28 with TRBJ1-2, with D perhaps TRBD1 (5 bases). This CDR3 is 13 amino acids long. The germline CDR1 and CDR2 sequences are MDHEN and SYDVKM. DNA for the CDR3: TGTGCCGGCAGCCTCTTTGGAGGGGCTCTGTACACCTTC. Protein sequence: CAGSLFGGALYTF.

V and J are TRBV6-4 and TRBJ2-2; TRBD1 matches at 7 bases. V lost 7 bases to trimming and J lost 5 bases; unmatched junction nucleotides: 4. The CDR3 is made up of 13 amino acids. Germline CDR1 MRHNA, CDR2 SNTAGT. CDR3 sequence: CASKEQGTGELFF. Written as DNA, the CDR3 is TGTGCCAGCAAGGAACAGGGGACCGGGGAGCTGTTTTTT.

This clonotype was seen at least ten times. The chain recombines TRBV3-1 with TRBJ1-2; a weak D match, TRBD1 (5 bases). Germline CDR1 is LGHDT and CDR2 is YNNKEL (reference sequence). CDR3 length: 14 amino acids. V was cut by 4 bases and J by 4 bases, with 13 bases left in between. The CDR3 spells CASSPGVGGYGYTF. CDR3 nucleotides: TGTGCCAGCAGCCCCGGAGTGGGGGGCTATGGCTACACCTTC. The whole variable domain, remainder taken from reference TRBV3-1 and TRBJ1-2, is DTAVSQTPKYLVTQMGNDKSIKCEQNLGHDTMYWYKQDSKKFLKIMFSYNNKELIINETVPNRFSPKSPDKAHLNLHINSLELGDSAVYFCASSPGVGGYGYTFGSGTRLTVV.

The sample holds many counts of this clonotype. The rearrangement joins TRBV3-1 to TRBJ2-2; 9 bases map to TRBD2. CDR3 size: 15 residues. Germline V gene lookup returns CDR1 LGHDT and CDR2 YNNKEL (reference sequence). V gave up 6 bases and J gave up 1 base; unmatched junction bases: 3. The CDR3 bases are TGTGCCAGCAGACTAGCGGGTGAGAACACCGGGGAGCTGTTTTTT. Its protein is CASRLAGENTGELFF.

The chain links TRBV7-9 to TRBJ2-7, with D perhaps matching TRBD2 (5 bases). The germline V gene has CDR1 SEHNR and CDR2 FQNEAQ (reference sequence). The CDR3 is 13 residues long. Trimming cost V 4 bases and J 3 bases, with 10 bases left between them. The CDR3 DNA reads as TGTGCCAGCAGCTCCCGGGATGGCTACGAGCAGTACTTC. This codes for CASSSRDGYEQYF.

This clonotype was recorded at least ten times. The rearrangement joins TRBV6-2 or TRBV6-3 to TRBJ2-7; D possibly uses TRBD1 or TRBD2 (5 bases each). The germline CDR1 and CDR2 sequences are MNHEY and SVGEGT. V dropped 7 bases and J dropped 0 bases, with 13 bases sitting between them. There are 14 residues in the CDR3. The CDR3 spells CASITGTSSYEQYF. The DNA of the CDR3 is TGTGCCAGCATCACCGGGACCTCCTCCTACGAGCAGTACTTC.

This clonotype was detected a few times. An end of the junction does not agree with germline; a read error may underlie this. J is TRBJ2-5 and V is TRBV6-5; possibly TRBD1 for D (6 bases). CDR1 and CDR2 (germline): MNHEY, SVGAGI. This CDR3 contains 11 residues. CDR3 sequence: CASSYGQTRYF. DNA of the CDR3: TGTGCCAGCAGTTACGGACAGACCCGGTACTTC.

This clonotype has a handful of counts. The chain joins TRBV20-1 to TRBJ2-4; 7 bases agree with TRBD2. From germline, CDR1 is DFQATT and CDR2 SNEGSKA (reference sequence). The CDR3 has 11 residues. V lost 6 bases to trimming and J lost 8 bases; unmatched junction nucleotides: 4. DNA for the CDR3: TGCAGTGCCGGTGGGGGGGACATTCAGTACTTC. It encodes CSAGGGDIQYF.

This clonotype was observed at least ten times. The chain couples TRBV5-1 to TRBJ2-7, with 9 bases that match TRBD2. The CDR3 is made up of 16 amino acids. Germline CDR1 reads SGHRS; CDR2 reads YFSETQ. Trimming at V came to 0 bases and at J to 0 bases, leaving 4 bases not matched to a gene. Written as DNA, the CDR3 is TGCGCCAGCAGCTTGGAGCCTAGCGGGACCTCCTACGAGCAGTACTTC. Encoded protein: CASSLEPSGTSYEQYF.

The chain joins TRBV20-1 to TRBJ2-3; TRBD1 or TRBD2 may be the D gene (7 bases each). V was clipped by 6 bases and J by 4 bases, with 14 bases between them. The CDR3 is made up of 13 amino acids. Germline CDR1 DFQATT, CDR2 SNEGSKA (reference sequence). The CDR3 region is CSAPGGGADTQYF. The DNA for the CDR3 is TGCAGTGCCCCAGGGGGGGGCGCAGATACGCAGTATTTT.

This clonotype was observed many times. This chain connects TRBV7-8 to TRBJ2-3; D is unclear. CDR3 length equals 15 residues. V was trimmed by 4 bases and J by 5 bases, leaving 16 bases between them. Per germline, CDR1 SGHVS and CDR2 FQNEAQ. The CDR3: CASSSNGVPGDTQYF. The CDR3 nucleotides read TGTGCCAGCAGCTCCAACGGTGTGCCGGGAGATACGCAGTATTTT.

This clonotype occurred many times. The chain's CDR3 is CASSKGLAGDREQYF. The CDR3 nucleotides are TGTGCCAGCAGCAAGGGACTAGCGGGAGATCGAGAGCAGTACTTC. The chain carries TRBV11-2 and TRBJ2-7; 14 bases match TRBD2. Unmatched junction bases numbered 7, after V lost 5 bases and J lost 7 bases. This CDR3 is built from 15 residues. Per germline, CDR1 SGHAT and CDR2 FQNNGV.

The chain joins TRBV5-8 to TRBJ1-5; 9 nucleotides line up with TRBD1. Germline V gene sequence: CDR1 SGHTS, CDR2 YDEGEE. With V trimmed by 2 bases and J by 4 bases, 1 base remained unmatched. The CDR3 has 14 residues. As DNA, the CDR3 is TGTGCCAGCAGCTTTGGGACAGGGAATCAGCCCCAGCATTTT. Encoded protein: CASSFGTGNQPQHF.

The chain links TRBV7-9 to TRBJ2-1; 7 nucleotides match TRBD1. The CDR3 extends over 16 amino acids. V shed 5 bases, J shed 6 bases, and the junction held 13 bases outside the gene matches. In germline, CDR1 is SEHNR, CDR2 FQNEAQ (reference sequence). CDR3 residues: CASSKPGQRVVNEQFF. The DNA for the CDR3 is TGTGCCAGCAGCAAGCCGGGACAGAGAGTCGTCAATGAGCAGTTCTTC. The complete variable domain, with remaining parts taken from reference TRBV7-9 and TRBJ2-1, reads DTGVSQNPRHKITKRGQNVTFRCDPISEHNRLYWYRQTLGQGPEFLTYFQNEAQLEKSRLLSDRFSAERPKGSFSTLEIQRTEQGDSAMYLCASSKPGQRVVNEQFFGPGTRLTVL.

Concerning this clonotype itself: A much larger clonotype is one base distant, so this may be a read error. This chain connects TRBV6-1 to TRBJ2-7, with D uncertain. The V gene's germline CDR1 is MNHNS and CDR2 SASEGT. The CDR3 spans 10 residues. V lost 6 bases to trimming and J lost 4 bases, with 4 bases between them. The CDR3 here is CASREYEQYF. In nucleotides, the CDR3 is TGTGCCAGCAGGGAGTACGAGCAGTACTTC.